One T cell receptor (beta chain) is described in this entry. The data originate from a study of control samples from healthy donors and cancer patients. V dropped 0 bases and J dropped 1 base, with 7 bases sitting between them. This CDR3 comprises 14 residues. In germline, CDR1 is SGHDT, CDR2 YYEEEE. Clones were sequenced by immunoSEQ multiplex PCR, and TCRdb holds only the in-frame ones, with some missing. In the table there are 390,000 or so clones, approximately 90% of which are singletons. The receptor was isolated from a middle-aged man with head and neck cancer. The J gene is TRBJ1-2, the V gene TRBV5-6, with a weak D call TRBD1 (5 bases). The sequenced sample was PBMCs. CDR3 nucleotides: TGTGCCAGCAGCTTGGGGGGCGGTAACTATGGCTACACCTTC. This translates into CASSLGGGNYGYTF.